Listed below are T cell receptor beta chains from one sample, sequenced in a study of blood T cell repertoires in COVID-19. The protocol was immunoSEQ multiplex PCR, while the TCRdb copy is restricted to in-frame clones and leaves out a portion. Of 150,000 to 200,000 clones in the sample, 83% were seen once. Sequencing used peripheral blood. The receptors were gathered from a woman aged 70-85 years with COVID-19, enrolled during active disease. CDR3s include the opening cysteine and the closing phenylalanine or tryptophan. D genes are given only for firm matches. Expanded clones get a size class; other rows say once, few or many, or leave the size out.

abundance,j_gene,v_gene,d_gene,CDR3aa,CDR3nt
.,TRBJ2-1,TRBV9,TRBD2,CASSRGLAGGSSYNEQFF,TGTGCCAGCAGCAGGGGACTAGCGGGAGGCAGTTCCTACAATGAGCAGTTCTTC
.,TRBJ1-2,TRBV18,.,CASSPGTANYGYTF,TGTGCCAGCTCACCCGGAACAGCTAACTATGGCTACACCTTC
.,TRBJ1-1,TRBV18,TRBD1,CASSLRTGALGEAFF,TGTGCCAGCTCATTACGGACAGGAGCACTTGGTGAAGCTTTCTTT
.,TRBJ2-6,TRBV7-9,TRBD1,CASSRTRQGRSGANVLTF,TGTGCCAGCAGCCGAACAAGACAGGGAAGGTCTGGGGCCAACGTCCTGACTTTC
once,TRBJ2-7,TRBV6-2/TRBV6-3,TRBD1,CASSFSGQGMKYEQYF,TGTGCCAGCAGTTTCTCCGGACAGGGGATGAAATACGAGCAGTACTTC
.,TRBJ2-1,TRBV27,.,CASSLSPTDNEQFF,TGTGCCAGCAGTTTAAGTCCTACTGACAATGAGCAGTTCTTC
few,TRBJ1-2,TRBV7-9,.,CASSFRDIYYGYTF,TGTGCCAGCAGCTTCCGGGACATCTATTATGGCTACACCTTC
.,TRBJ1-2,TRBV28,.,CASSPIGGGRIYGYTF,TGTGCCAGCAGCCCCATTGGGGGGGGTAGGATCTATGGCTACACCTTC
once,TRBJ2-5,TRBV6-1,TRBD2,CASSGGTSGSRETQYF,TGTGCCAGCAGTGGGGGGACTAGCGGGAGTAGGGAGACCCAGTACTTC
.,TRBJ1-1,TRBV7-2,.,CASSLEGQGKTEAFF,TGTGCCAGCAGCTTAGAAGGGCAGGGAAAAACTGAAGCTTTCTTT
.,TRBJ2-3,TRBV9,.,CASSVGGGFTDTQYF,TGTGCCAGCAGCGTAGGTGGCGGTTTCACAGATACGCAGTATTTT
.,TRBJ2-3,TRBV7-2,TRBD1,CASSLDRGLDTQYF,TGTGCCAGCAGTTTGGACAGGGGGTTGGATACGCAGTATTTT
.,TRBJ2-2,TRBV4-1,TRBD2,CASRHARGRAGDTGELFF,TGCGCCAGCAGACATGCCCGGGGCCGAGCGGGAGACACCGGGGAGCTGTTTTTT
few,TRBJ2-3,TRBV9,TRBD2,CASSPGTSGGTSTDTQYF,TGTGCCAGCAGCCCAGGGACTAGCGGGGGGACTAGCACAGATACGCAGTATTTT
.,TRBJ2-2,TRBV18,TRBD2,CASSPQLAGGTGELFF,TGTGCCAGCTCACCACAACTAGCGGGAGGCACCGGGGAGCTGTTTTTT
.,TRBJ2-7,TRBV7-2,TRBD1,CASSQDRWGYEQYF,TGTGCCAGCAGCCAGGACAGGTGGGGCTACGAGCAGTACTTC